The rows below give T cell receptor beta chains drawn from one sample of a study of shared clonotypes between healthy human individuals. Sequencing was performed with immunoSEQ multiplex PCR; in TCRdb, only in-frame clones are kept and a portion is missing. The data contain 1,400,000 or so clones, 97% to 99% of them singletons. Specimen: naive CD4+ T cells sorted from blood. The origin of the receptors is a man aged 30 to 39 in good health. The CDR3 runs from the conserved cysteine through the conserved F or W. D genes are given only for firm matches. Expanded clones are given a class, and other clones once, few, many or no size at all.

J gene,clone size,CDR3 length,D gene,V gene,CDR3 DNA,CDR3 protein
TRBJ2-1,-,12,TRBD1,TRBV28,TGTGCCAGCGGCAGGGGGTACAATGAGCAGTTCTTC,CASGRGYNEQFF
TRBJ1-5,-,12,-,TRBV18,TGTGCCAGCTCCCAAGGGGATCAGCCCCAGCATTTT,CASSQGDQPQHF
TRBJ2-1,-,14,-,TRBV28,TGTGCCAGCAGCCCGGAGGGCGGCTTCAATGAGCAGTTCTTC,CASSPEGGFNEQFF
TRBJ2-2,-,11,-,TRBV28,TGTGCCAGCAGTTTGGCCGGGGAGCTGTTTTTT,CASSLAGELFF
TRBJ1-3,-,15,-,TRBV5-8,TGTGCCAGCAGCTTGGCCGTCCGTAGGAGAAACACCATATATTTT,CASSLAVRRRNTIYF
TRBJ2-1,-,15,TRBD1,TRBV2,TGTGCCAGCAGTGAAGGACAGGGTATCGACAATGAGCAGTTCTTC,CASSEGQGIDNEQFF
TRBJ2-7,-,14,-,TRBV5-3,TGTGCCAGAGCGGGAAAGGACTCAACCTACGAGCAGTACTTC,CARAGKDSTYEQYF
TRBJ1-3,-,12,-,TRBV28,TGTGCCAGCAGCTTCAGGGGAAACACCATATATTTT,CASSFRGNTIYF
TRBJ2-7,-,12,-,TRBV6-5,TGTGCCAGCAGTCCTGGGGCGTACGAGCAGTACTTC,CASSPGAYEQYF
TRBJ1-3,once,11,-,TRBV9,TGTGCCAGCACCGCCGGGAACACCATATATTTT,CASTAGNTIYF
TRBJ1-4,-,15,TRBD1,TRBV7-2,TGTGCCAGCAGCCGACAGGGGGCAGCTAATGAAAAACTGTTTTTT,CASSRQGAANEKLFF